These 5 T cell receptor beta chains originate from one sample sequenced in a study of control samples from healthy donors and cancer patients. Method: immunoSEQ multiplex PCR; TCRdb's copy keeps in-frame clones and lacks some. The data show about 99,000 clones, around 89% seen once. Input material: PBMCs. The receptor source for this set is a man aged 55 to 70 with lung cancer.

The table lists this clone with a count of one. The chain joins TRBV2 to TRBJ1-1; 8 bases agree with TRBD1. CDR3 length equals 13 residues. Germline CDR1 SNHLY, CDR2 FYNNEI. Trimming cost V 6 bases and J 4 bases; bases outside gene matches: 4. CDR3 sequence: CASSLGQGTEAFF. The CDR3 DNA sequence: TGTGCCAGCAGCCTTGGACAGGGCACTGAAGCTTTCTTT.

Ten or more counts support this clone. The chain is built from TRBV7-9 and TRBJ1-1; tentatively, D is TRBD1 (5 bases). V shed 2 bases and J shed 7 bases, with 11 bases lying between them. Germline lookup yields CDR1 SEHNR and CDR2 FQNEAQ (reference sequence). This CDR3 contains 13 residues. In DNA, the CDR3 is TGTGCCAGCAGCTTATTCGCGGGGGGTGAAGCTTTCTTT. Its translation is CASSLFAGGEAFF.

The chain links TRBV9 to TRBJ2-3; 8 bases map to TRBD2. Germline CDR1 SGDLS, CDR2 YYNGEE. The CDR3 loop spans 15 amino acids. J lost 2 bases, V lost 6 bases, and 8 bases had no gene match. DNA for the CDR3: TGTGCCAGCATGAGAGGCGGGGGGCCCACAGATACGCAGTATTTT. This gives the protein CASMRGGGPTDTQYF.

This sequence joins TRBV7-2 and TRBJ2-3; the match to TRBD1 covers 8 bases. With 3 bases clipped from V and 9 bases from J, the junction kept 5 bases outside the gene matches. Germline assignment: CDR1 SGHTA and CDR2 FQGNSA. The length of the CDR3 is 13 residues. As DNA, the CDR3 is TGTGCCAGCAGCTTCTCACAGGGGGACACGCAGTATTTT. It yields the protein CASSFSQGDTQYF.

The gene calls are TRBV5-4 and TRBJ1-6; the D gene is possibly TRBD1 (5 bases). The CDR3 totals 14 residues. Germline V gives CDR1 SGHNT, CDR2 YYREEE (reference sequence). Trimming took 0 bases from V and 6 from J, leaving 7 bases between them. The CDR3 protein is CASSLGQINSPLHF. CDR3 in DNA: TGTGCCAGCAGCTTGGGACAGATTAATTCACCCCTCCACTTT.